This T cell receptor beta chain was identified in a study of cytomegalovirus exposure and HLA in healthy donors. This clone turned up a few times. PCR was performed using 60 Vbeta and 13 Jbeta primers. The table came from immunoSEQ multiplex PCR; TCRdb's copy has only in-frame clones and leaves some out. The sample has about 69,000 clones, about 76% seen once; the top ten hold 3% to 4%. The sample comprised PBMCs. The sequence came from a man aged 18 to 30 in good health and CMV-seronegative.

In nucleotides, the CDR3 is TGTGCCAGCAAGGCGGGGGGTGAAACAGATACGCAGTATTTT. This gives the protein CASKAGGETDTQYF. The genes are TRBV6-6 and TRBJ2-3; 8 positions match TRBD2. The CDR3 extends over 14 amino acids. V trimming: 7 bases; J trimming: 3 bases; junction bases outside the gene matches: 6. Germline lookup yields CDR1 MNHNY and CDR2 SVGAGI (reference sequence).